What follows are 27 T cell receptor beta chains derived from one specimen sequenced in a study of shared clonotypes between healthy human individuals (dated by TCRdb to the early 2020s). Libraries were made using the immunoSEQ multiplex PCR assay. The source is immuneACCESS, and TCRdb retained only in-frame sequences with V and J called. Part of the clones is not carried over; for the studies checked, unresolved V genes explain less than half of this, and the remainder is unexplained. This sample comprises about 1 million clones, about four fifths of them detected only once. Of the sample, around 0.47% falls within the top ten clones. The sequencing sample was made of memory CD4+ T cells from PBMCs. Taken with the paper, the label for cell subset or site translates to: CD45RA-negative fraction. Receptor source: a man aged 18-30 years in good health. Some clones in this sample may be carry-over from other donors' samples.

A remark on this clone: This same CDR3 is encoded by further DNA sequences in the sample. V is TRBV9 and J is TRBJ1-2; D call uncertain. Trimming removed 0 bases from V and 7 bases from J, with 10 bases in between. The germline gives CDR1 SGDLS, CDR2 YYNGEE. The CDR3 covers 13 residues. The CDR3 sequence: CASSVEGGSGYTF. DNA of the CDR3: TGTGCCAGCAGCGTAGAAGGAGGGAGTGGCTACACCTTC.

This clone was found once. The rearrangement uses TRBV28 and TRBJ1-4; 8 bases match TRBD1. V lost 5 bases to trimming and J lost 3 bases; unmatched junction nucleotides: 5. Germline V gene lookup returns CDR1 MDHEN and CDR2 SYDVKM. The CDR3 consists of 15 residues. CDR3 sequence reads: CASSGRGRANEKLFF. The CDR3 nucleotides read TGTGCCAGCAGTGGCAGGGGGCGAGCTAATGAAAAACTGTTTTTT.

The sample holds one count of this clone. This chain links TRBV7-3 with TRBJ2-1; D not certain. Deletions cut 4 bases from V and 9 bases from J, with 16 bases between. Germline CDR1 and CDR2: SGHTA and FQGTGA. CDR3 length: 14 amino acids. In DNA, the CDR3 is TGTGCCAGCAGCTCCCCTGAGAATTTTCTTGAGCAGTTCTTC. Translation gives CASSSPENFLEQFF.

The gene calls are TRBV6-5 and TRBJ2-5; 10 nucleotides line up with TRBD1. The CDR3 is made up of 15 amino acids. The V and J ends lost 5 bases and 5 bases, in that order; junction bases with no gene match: 8. In germline, CDR1 is MNHEY, CDR2 SVGAGI. CDR3 amino acids: CASSKLTGGGETQYF. As DNA, the CDR3 is TGTGCCAGCAGTAAACTGACAGGGGGCGGTGAGACCCAGTACTTC.

This clone was seen a few times. The rearrangement links TRBV7-8 to TRBJ1-5; 9 bases match TRBD1. CDR3 length: 14 amino acids. Germline CDR1 is SGHVS and CDR2 is FQNEAQ. V was pared by 5 bases and J by 7 bases, with 6 bases of the junction left unmatched. The CDR3 protein is CASSAQGAGQPQHF. The CDR3 coding sequence is TGTGCCAGCAGCGCACAGGGGGCAGGGCAGCCCCAGCATTTT.

This clone has a single count. The rearrangement uses TRBV6-1 and TRBJ1-2, with 9 nucleotides matching TRBD1. The V segment lost 4 bases and the J segment 5 bases; nucleotides outside the gene matches: 11. This CDR3 has 16 residues. Germline V lookup: CDR1 MNHNS, CDR2 SASEGT. CDR3 sequence reads: CASSGTQGTGRYGYTF. CDR3 DNA sequence: TGTGCCAGCAGTGGGACACAAGGGACAGGGAGGTATGGCTACACCTTC.

The chain has TRBV7-6 and TRBJ1-2, with D possibly matching TRBD1 (5 bases). This CDR3 is built from 13 residues. Germline CDR1 is SGHVS and CDR2 is FNYEAQ. Trimming took 5 bases from V and 4 from J, leaving 11 bases between them. CDR3 nucleotides: TGTGCCAGCAGCCCCCGGGGGACCTATGGCTACACCTTC. Translated, it gives CASSPRGTYGYTF.

This clone showed up just once. The V gene is TRBV18, the J gene TRBJ2-7, with 8 bases lining up with TRBD1. V was clipped by 0 bases and J by 5 bases; unmatched bases: 9. The CDR3 covers 16 residues. CDR1 and CDR2 (germline): KGHSH, LQKENI. CDR3 nucleotide sequence: TGTGCCAGCTCACCACCGTCGGCAGGGGGCAGGAACGAGCAGTACTTC. Translated: CASSPPSAGGRNEQYF.

J is TRBJ2-1 and V is TRBV14, with D maybe TRBD1 (6 bases). Germline values: CDR1 SGHDN, CDR2 FVKESK. V dropped 1 base and J dropped 11 bases, with 24 bases sitting between them. The CDR3 is 17 residues long. The CDR3 DNA is TGTGCCAGCAGCCAAGCACAGGGTTGGGTCGGGACCCTTCAGCAGTTCTTC. It encodes CASSQAQGWVGTLQQFF.

The J gene is TRBJ2-3, the V gene TRBV10-2; TRBD2 agrees at 8 bases. J lost 2 bases, V lost 5 bases, and 6 bases had no gene match. Germline V gives CDR1 WSHSY, CDR2 SAAADI. The CDR3 runs 15 residues. CDR3 nucleotides: TGCGCCAGCAGTCCGGGAGGGCCTGCCACAGATACGCAGTATTTT. Translated, it gives CASSPGGPATDTQYF.

The genes are TRBV20-1 and TRBJ2-7; 7 nucleotides agree with TRBD1. V trimming: 3 bases; J trimming: 7 bases; junction bases outside the gene matches: 3. The CDR3 totals 11 residues. Germline V lookup: CDR1 DFQATT, CDR2 SNEGSKA (reference sequence). The CDR3 protein is CSARRGQEQYF. CDR3 nucleotide sequence: TGCAGTGCTAGGAGGGGACAGGAGCAGTACTTC.

The V call is TRBV11-3, the J call TRBJ2-1; D call uncertain. CDR1 and CDR2 (germline): SGHNT, YENEEA. Trimming took off 0 bases at V and 6 bases at J, with 9 bases between the two ends. This CDR3 is built from 14 residues. CDR3 residues: CASSLDGSSNEQFF. CDR3 sequence (DNA): TGTGCCAGCAGCTTAGATGGATCATCCAATGAGCAGTTCTTC.

This clone was recorded a few times. J is TRBJ2-3 and V is TRBV7-9, with D tentatively TRBD2 (7 bases). The CDR3 contains 15 residues. Looked up from germline, CDR1 is SEHNR and CDR2 is FQNEAQ (reference sequence). V was trimmed by 2 bases and J by 2 bases, leaving 11 bases between them. The CDR3 DNA follows: TGTGCCAGCAGCTTACCCGGGGGGCCCACAGATACGCAGTATTTT. This encodes CASSLPGGPTDTQYF.

This clone was observed a handful of times. A read error may account for a junction end that differs from germline. The chain joins TRBV10-3 to TRBJ1-2; D is perhaps TRBD1 (5 bases). The CDR3 length is 12 residues. In germline, CDR1 is ENHRY, CDR2 SYGVKD. In DNA, the CDR3 is TGTGCCATCAATGAGGGGACTTATGGCTACACCTTC. This translates into CAINEGTYGYTF.

This chain joins TRBV28 and TRBJ1-1; D perhaps matches TRBD1 (5 bases). Per germline, CDR1 MDHEN and CDR2 SYDVKM. The CDR3 is 14 amino acids. The ends were cut back, 3 bases at V and 7 bases at J, with 15 bases in the middle. The CDR3 is CASSLRAGRSEAFF. The CDR3 DNA sequence: TGTGCCAGCAGTTTGCGTGCAGGGCGAAGTGAAGCTTTCTTT.

Regarding this clone: Being one base from a much bigger clone, this may be a read error. The chain uses TRBV9 and TRBJ2-2; a possible D gene is TRBD2 (5 bases). Trimming stripped 4 bases from V and 1 base from J, with 8 bases between. The CDR3 is made up of 14 amino acids. Germline CDR1 is SGDLS and CDR2 is YYNGEE. This chain's CDR3 is CASSQRGNTGELFF. The CDR3 DNA reads TGTGCCAGCAGCCAACGGGGGAACACCGGGGAGCTGTTTTTT.

This clone was observed once. The V and J genes are TRBV5-6 and TRBJ2-4; weak D call: TRBD2 (6 bases). The V end lost 4 bases, the J end lost 3 bases, and 20 bases lay between the germline ends. Germline V gives CDR1 SGHDT, CDR2 YYEEEE. This CDR3 is 17 amino acids long. In nucleotides, the CDR3 is TGTGCCAGCAGCCCGACCGGGCGGGACCGTTTCAAAAACATTCAGTACTTC. Translated, it gives CASSPTGRDRFKNIQYF.

The chain carries TRBV11-2 and TRBJ2-3; D might be TRBD2 (5 bases). V gave up 6 bases and J gave up 4 bases, with 17 bases separating them. The CDR3 consists of 15 residues. The germline gives CDR1 SGHAT, CDR2 FQNNGV. CDR3: CASSKAAMLADTQYF. The CDR3 coding sequence is TGTGCCAGCAGTAAAGCGGCAATGCTCGCAGATACGCAGTATTTT.

This rearrangement joins TRBV28 to TRBJ2-7, with a weak D call TRBD2 (6 bases). The CDR3 has 12 amino acids. Germline CDR1 is MDHEN and CDR2 is SYDVKM. V was pared by 5 bases and J by 6 bases, with 11 bases between. The CDR3 sequence: CASSPDYAEQYF. The CDR3 DNA reads as TGTGCCAGCAGTCCGGACTACGCCGAGCAGTACTTC. The full variable domain, with the rest looked up from reference TRBV28 and TRBJ2-7, is DVKVTQSSRYLVKRTGEKVFLECVQDMDHENMFWYRQDPGLGLRLIYFSYDVKMKEKGDIPEGYSVSREKKERFSLILESASTNQTSMYLCASSPDYAEQYFGPGTRLTVT.

This sequence joins TRBV7-2 and TRBJ2-7, with 8 positions matching TRBD1. CDR3 length: 16 amino acids. CDR1 and CDR2 (germline): SGHTA, FQGNSA. The ends lost 5 bases at V and 6 bases at J; junction bases unmatched: 15. The CDR3 DNA reads as TGTGCCAGCAGCCTAATAGGTGGGACAGGATTTCGCGAGCAGTACTTC. This sequence encodes CASSLIGGTGFREQYF.

The gene calls are TRBV7-2 and TRBJ1-1, with D perhaps TRBD1 (6 bases). Germline V gives CDR1 SGHTA, CDR2 FQGNSA. The CDR3 loop spans 13 amino acids. Deletions cut 5 bases from V and 3 bases from J, with 10 bases between. In DNA form, the CDR3 reads TGTGCCAGCAGCCGTGACAGGTACACTGAAGCTTTCTTT. It is translated as CASSRDRYTEAFF.

The chain employs TRBV28 and TRBJ1-2; no clear D gene. Per the germline V gene, CDR1 is MDHEN and CDR2 is SYDVKM. This CDR3 has 14 residues. Deletions cut 5 bases from V and 8 bases from J, with 18 bases between. CDR3 protein: CASSPPAPLGGYTF. The DNA for the CDR3 is TGTGCCAGCAGTCCTCCGGCTCCCCTGGGGGGCTACACCTTC.

The chain links TRBV5-8 to TRBJ1-2; 9 nucleotides match TRBD1. The CDR3 sequence is 15 residues long. V shed 4 bases, J shed 8 bases, and the junction held 12 bases outside the gene matches. Germline CDR1 and CDR2: SGHTS and YDEGEE. CDR3 nucleotides: TGTGCCAGCAGCCACCGACAGGGGGTTCCCTGGGGCTACACCTTC. Translated: CASSHRQGVPWGYTF.

This clone turned up a few times. The chain links TRBV5-1 to TRBJ1-1; tentatively, D is TRBD1 (5 bases). Germline V lookup: CDR1 SGHRS, CDR2 YFSETQ. CDR3 size: 12 residues. The V end was cut by 5 bases, the J end by 0 bases, with 5 bases between. CDR3 in amino acids: CASRTVNTEAFF. In nucleotides, the CDR3 is TGCGCCAGCAGGACAGTGAACACTGAAGCTTTCTTT. Full variable domain (rest looked up from reference TRBV5-1 and TRBJ1-1): KAGVTQTPRYLIKTRGQQVTLSCSPISGHRSVSWYQQTPGQGLQFLFEYFSETQRNKGNFPGRFSGRQFSNSRSEMNVSTLELGDSALYLCASRTVNTEAFFGQGTRLTVV.

The rearrangement uses TRBV7-8 and TRBJ2-5, with D uncertain. The germline V gene has CDR1 SGHVS and CDR2 FQNEAQ. V lost 1 base to trimming and J lost 4 bases, with 19 bases between them. The CDR3 runs to 17 residues. The DNA of the CDR3 is TGTGCCAGCAGCTTAGTATTAAGGGCCACCTTGAGAGAGACCCAGTACTTC. Its translation: CASSLVLRATLRETQYF. Complete variable domain (other parts from reference TRBV7-8 and TRBJ2-5): GAGVSQSPRYKVAKRGQDVALRCDPISGHVSLFWYQQALGQGPEFLTYFQNEAQLDKSGLPSDRFFAERPEGSVSTLKIQRTQQEDSAVYLCASSLVLRATLRETQYFGPGTRLLVL.

The V and J genes are TRBV5-1 and TRBJ2-5, with TRBD2 matching 14 bases. J was trimmed by 2 bases and V by 0 bases; bases with no gene match: 3. The CDR3 length is 17 residues. CDR1 is SGHRS and CDR2 is YFSETQ in the germline V gene. The chain's CDR3 is CASSLGTSGRPQETQYF. The DNA of the CDR3 is TGCGCCAGCAGCTTGGGGACTAGCGGGAGGCCTCAAGAGACCCAGTACTTC.

The V and J genes are TRBV6-1 and TRBJ2-2; TRBD1 matches at 9 bases. V dropped 6 bases and J dropped 3; count of bases not matched to a gene: 2. The CDR3 is 14 residues long. CDR1 MNHNS and CDR2 SASEGT come from the germline V gene. The chain's CDR3 is CASRTGGDTGELFF. Written as DNA, the CDR3 is TGTGCCAGCAGGACAGGGGGTGACACCGGGGAGCTGTTTTTT.